The sequence of this T cell receptor beta chain was determined in a study of cytomegalovirus exposure and HLA in healthy donors. In the PCR, 60 Vbeta and 13 Jbeta primers were used. Some clones are missing from TCRdb's copy, which holds only in-frame ones; the method was immunoSEQ multiplex PCR. The table records about 160,000 clones, 75% to 90% of them present only once. V was trimmed by 1 base and J by 4 bases, leaving 7 bases between them. Germline-derived CDR1 and CDR2 are SNHLY and FYNNEI. This CDR3 has 13 amino acids. This sequence originates from a woman younger than 30 in good health and CMV-seronegative. V is TRBV2 and J is TRBJ1-2; D perhaps matches TRBD1 (6 bases). Material: PBMCs. Written as DNA, the CDR3 is TGTGCCAGCAGTGAAGGGACAGTCTATGGCTACACCTTC. Translation gives CASSEGTVYGYTF.